The 18 T cell receptor beta chains listed next were all sequenced from one sample in a study of blood T cells in healthy people across ages (dated by TCRdb to between 2014 and 2017). The library was made by 5' RACE. Sequencing relied on an Illumina HiSeq 2500. A second PCR of roughly 6 to 11 cycles was run with a J-beta primer mix and a sample-barcoded 5' primer. The public reads were run again by TCRdb, first through fastp at Q25 and then through MiXCR, and only productive beta chains were kept. Records with the same CDR3 protein are collapsed into one entry carrying the most frequent genes and DNA. The sample records approximately 800,000 distinct CDR3 sequences, more than 25% of which are singletons. Of the sample, over 2.5% falls within the top ten clones. These data also formed part of another study, on T cells of mothers and their children.

The material sequenced was blood. The receptors originated from a boy between 10 and 17 years old in good health.

This clonotype was seen only a few times. The chain uses TRBV4-1 and TRBJ1-3; 7 nucleotides match TRBD1. The CDR3 spans 16 residues. Per the germline V gene, CDR1 is MGHRA and CDR2 is YSYEKL. The J segment lost 0 bases and the V segment lost 4 bases, leaving 6 bases of the junction unmatched. The CDR3 sequence is CASSLGQASSGNTIYF. The CDR3 region has the DNA TGCGCCAGCAGCCTAGGACAGGCGAGCTCTGGAAACACCATATATTTT.

A few counts support this clonotype. This sequence joins TRBV5-1 and TRBJ2-6, with 10 bases aligning to TRBD1. This CDR3 is built from 15 residues. Germline V gene sequence: CDR1 SGHRS, CDR2 YFSETQ. V trimming: 7 bases; J trimming: 0 bases; junction bases outside the gene matches: 1. Written as DNA, the CDR3 is TGCGCCAGCCGGACAGGGGGCTCTGGGGCCAACGTCCTGACTTTC. It encodes CASRTGGSGANVLTF.

V and J are TRBV9 and TRBJ2-3; perhaps TRBD2 as D (6 bases). The CDR3 has 15 residues. From germline, CDR1 is SGDLS and CDR2 YYNGEE. The germline V and J ends were trimmed by 0 bases and 8 bases, with 16 bases remaining between them. CDR3 residues: CASSVAREWGGTQYF. CDR3 nucleotide sequence: TGTGCCAGCAGCGTAGCTAGGGAATGGGGAGGTACGCAGTATTTT.

This chain uses TRBV7-6 with TRBJ2-7; the D gene is possibly TRBD2 (6 bases). The germline V gene encodes CDR1 SGHVS and CDR2 FNYEAQ. V was cut by 1 base and J by 7 bases, with 17 bases left in between. This CDR3 comprises 15 residues. The CDR3 DNA reads TGTGCCAGCAGCTTAGGGCTTGGACCGGGGGAAGAGCAGTACTTC. Translated: CASSLGLGPGEEQYF.

This chain links TRBV29-1 with TRBJ2-1; possibly TRBD1 or TRBD2 for D (5 bases each). Trimming took 4 bases from V and 8 from J, leaving 15 bases between them. The CDR3 is made up of 13 amino acids. Looked up from germline, CDR1 is SQVTM and CDR2 is ANQGSEA. CDR3 bases: TGCAGCGTTGGGGTCGTATGGGACGATGAGCAGTTCTTC. This encodes CSVGVVWDDEQFF.

J is TRBJ2-7 and V is TRBV6-1, with TRBD1 identical over 8 bases. The V segment lost 7 bases and the J segment 5 bases; nucleotides outside the gene matches: 4. This CDR3 spans 12 amino acids. CDR1 is MNHNS, CDR2 SASEGT, per germline. This chain's CDR3 is CASTPQGDEQYF. The DNA for the CDR3 is TGTGCCAGCACCCCACAGGGGGACGAGCAGTACTTC.

This clonotype was observed a handful of times. The chain has TRBV15 and TRBJ2-5; possibly TRBD2 for D (7 bases). The CDR3 sequence is 17 residues long. Germline lookup yields CDR1 LNHNV and CDR2 YYDKDF (reference sequence). Deletions cut 0 bases from V and 2 bases from J, with 16 bases between. The CDR3 DNA is TGTGCCACCAGCAGAGATCGGAGGGGGGGCCATCAAGAGACCCAGTACTTC. Protein product: CATSRDRRGGHQETQYF.

The chain links TRBV9 to TRBJ2-5; D gene ambiguous. Trimming removed 1 base at V and 6 bases at J, with 10 bases between. Germline V gives CDR1 SGDLS, CDR2 YYNGEE. This CDR3 region has 13 residues. The CDR3 nucleotides are TGTGCCAGCAGCGTACTTACCGAACAGACCCAGTACTTC. This codes for CASSVLTEQTQYF.

V is TRBV6-5 and J is TRBJ1-4; D is uncertain. The germline V and J ends were trimmed by 6 bases and 0 bases, with 11 bases remaining between them. Germline V gene data show CDR1 as MNHEY and CDR2 as SVGAGI. The CDR3 runs 15 residues. The CDR3 here is CASSPDGTTNEKLFF. The CDR3 nucleotides are TGTGCCAGCAGCCCGGACGGAACAACTAATGAAAAACTGTTTTTT.

V gene TRBV11-1 combines with J gene TRBJ2-2, with D hard to call. CDR1 is SGHAT and CDR2 is FQDESV in the germline V gene (reference sequence). The V gene lost 5 bases and the J gene lost 4 bases, with 14 bases spanning the gap. The CDR3 consists of 15 residues. In DNA form, the CDR3 reads TGTGCCAGCAGCGCTGGGGTCTCTTCCACCGGGGAGCTGTTTTTT. Translating gives CASSAGVSSTGELFF.

A few counts support this clonotype. V and J are TRBV5-5 and TRBJ1-4; D is possibly TRBD1 (6 bases). CDR3 length: 14 residues. Per germline, CDR1 SGHKS and CDR2 YYEKEE (reference sequence). Trimming pared 2 bases from V and 7 bases from J, leaving 12 bases between. The CDR3 is CASSLGGPGEKLFF. The CDR3 nucleotides are TGTGCCAGCAGCTTAGGGGGGCCAGGTGAAAAACTGTTTTTT.

This clonotype occurred many times. The chain has TRBV6-6 and TRBJ2-1; 7 bases match TRBD1. This CDR3 region has 13 residues. In germline, CDR1 is MNHNY, CDR2 SVGAGI (reference sequence). Trimming at V came to 5 bases and at J to 4 bases, leaving 2 bases not matched to a gene. DNA for the CDR3: TGTGCCAGCAGTGGGGACAGTTACAATGAGCAGTTCTTC. Amino acids: CASSGDSYNEQFF.

This clonotype was detected a few times. The chain joins TRBV6-6 to TRBJ2-2; tentative D call: TRBD1 (6 bases). Germline assignment: CDR1 MNHNY and CDR2 SVGAGI (reference sequence). CDR3 length equals 16 residues. Trimming left V 6 bases short and J 4 bases short, with 18 bases between. The CDR3 nucleotides are TGTGCCAGCAGAGGTTCAGGGGCTTATTCCACCGGGGAGCTGTTTTTT. Its translation: CASRGSGAYSTGELFF.

The chain employs TRBV3-1 and TRBJ2-5, with 16 bases fitting TRBD2. Germline loops: CDR1 LGHDT, CDR2 YNNKEL (reference sequence). There are 15 residues in the CDR3. Trimming took 8 bases from V and 3 from J; bases not matched to a gene: 3. This CDR3 is CASPGTSGGEETQYF. In nucleotides, the CDR3 is TGTGCCAGCCCCGGGACTAGCGGGGGGGAAGAGACCCAGTACTTC.

This chain uses TRBV2 with TRBJ2-5, with TRBD2 matching 13 bases. There are 14 residues in the CDR3. V shed 8 bases and J 7 bases; nucleotides not matched to a gene: 7. Looked up from germline, CDR1 is SNHLY and CDR2 is FYNNEI. The chain's CDR3 is CASELAGGRGTQYF. Written as DNA, the CDR3 is TGTGCCAGCGAACTAGCGGGGGGGCGTGGGACCCAGTACTTC. Combining the CDR3 with reference TRBV2 and TRBJ2-5 gives the whole variable domain EPEVTQTPSHQVTQMGQEVILRCVPISNHLYFYWYRQILGQKVEFLVSFYNNEISEKSEIFDDQFSVERPDGSNFTLKIRSTKLEDSAMYFCASELAGGRGTQYFGPGTRLLVL.

This clonotype has only one observation. This rearrangement joins TRBV19 to TRBJ2-5; the match to TRBD2 covers 12 bases. The J call may be mistaken, given a closer DNA end match to TRBJ2-7. Germline CDR1 and CDR2: LNHDA and SQIVND (reference sequence). This CDR3 has 16 amino acids. CDR3 in DNA: TGTGCCAGTAGTATTAGCGCGACTAGCGGGAGTTACGAGCAGTACTTC. Translating it yields CASSISATSGSYEQYF.

The rearrangement links TRBV19 to TRBJ1-1; 7 bases align to TRBD1. The CDR3 has 14 amino acids. V lost 4 bases to trimming and J lost 6 bases; unmatched junction nucleotides: 8. Germline V gene lookup returns CDR1 LNHDA and CDR2 SQIVND (reference sequence). The chain's CDR3 is CASSRDRVLAEAFF. CDR3 nucleotides: TGTGCCAGTAGTAGAGACAGGGTGTTAGCTGAAGCTTTCTTT. The whole variable domain, filled in from reference TRBV19 and TRBJ1-1, reads DGGITQSPKYLFRKEGQNVTLSCEQNLNHDAMYWYRQDPGQGLRLIYYSQIVNDFQKGDIAEGYSVSREKKESFPLTVTSAQKNPTAFYLCASSRDRVLAEAFFGQGTRLTVV.

The rearrangement joins TRBV4-1 to TRBJ2-2, with 7 bases matching TRBD1. From germline, CDR1 is MGHRA and CDR2 YSYEKL. The junction had 4 bases not matched to a gene; V was cut back by 3 bases and J by 6 bases. The CDR3 loop spans 14 amino acids. The CDR3 DNA follows: TGCGCCAGCAGCCAGACCGACAGGGCCGGGGAGCTGTTTTTT. Translated: CASSQTDRAGELFF.